These T cell receptor beta chains were read from a single sample in a study of blood T cell repertoires in COVID-19. Data came from immunoSEQ multiplex PCR; TCRdb stores just in-frame clones and leaves some out. The sample holds around 25,000 clones, around 86% seen once. Material for sequencing was peripheral blood. The receptors shown here come from a man between 50 and 59 years old with active COVID-19. Each CDR3 is given without its conserved first and last residue. Fields, in order: V gene, J gene, CDR3 protein.

>TRBV29-1|TRBJ1-5
SVGEGGREPQH
>TRBV30|TRBJ2-3
AWTFRGGFTDTQY
>TRBV28|TRBJ2-1
ASRTSGSYNEQF
>TRBV16|TRBJ2-7
ASSQSGDRGGYEQY
>TRBV12-3/TRBV12-4|TRBJ1-2
ASSLGSYGYT
>TRBV4-3|TRBJ2-7
ASSPQREPYEQY
>TRBV4-2|TRBJ2-3
ASSITSGRRDTQY
>TRBV6-5|TRBJ2-7
ASSLRGLRDEQY
>TRBV4-1|TRBJ2-3
ASSAGLAGTSTDTQY
>TRBV4-2|TRBJ1-3
ASSQAGGSGNTIY
>TRBV10-3|TRBJ2-3
AITGQGRAADTQY
>TRBV9|TRBJ2-5
ASSPSTGRQETQY
>TRBV9|TRBJ2-7
ASSVGQDTLEQY
>TRBV7-9|TRBJ2-7
ASRRTGDEQY
>TRBV9|TRBJ2-3
ASSAHRLAGDPDTQY
>TRBV5-1|TRBJ1-6
ASSRDIYNSPLH
>TRBV28|TRBJ2-7
ASSLRLDRAYEQY
>TRBV4-2|TRBJ2-3
ASSQGSGTGQDTQY
>TRBV24-1|TRBJ2-3
ATARGGTSGSSTDTQY
>TRBV18|TRBJ1-4
ASSPQGGEKLF
>TRBV4-2|TRBJ2-6
ASSQEHTGSGANVLT
>TRBV7-2|TRBJ2-4
ASSYTGSSPY
>TRBV29-1|TRBJ1-1
SGSTGRNTEAF
>TRBV5-6|TRBJ2-7
ASSYGQGAWEQY
>TRBV30|TRBJ2-7
AWRGVDEQY
>TRBV6-5|TRBJ2-7
ASKWTGGDYEQY
>TRBV19|TRBJ1-1
ASSMGQGVSEAF
>TRBV18|TRBJ1-4
ASSPQSGINEKLF
>TRBV6-5|TRBJ1-4
ASSWQGREKLF
>TRBV7-3|TRBJ2-7
ASSLGPNRDYEQY
>TRBV28|TRBJ1-6
ASSSPGQGASSYNSPLH
>TRBV18|TRBJ1-2
ASSLQGNYGYT
>TRBV6-5|TRBJ1-1
ASKLLGRNTEAF
>TRBV12-3/TRBV12-4|TRBJ1-2
ASSLRQRYGYT
>TRBV3-1/TRBV3-2|TRBJ2-7
ASSLIPGGLYEQY
>TRBV12-3/TRBV12-4|TRBJ1-2
ASSRDTRSGYT
>TRBV9|TRBJ1-4
ASSLDSATNEKLF
>TRBV2|TRBJ2-7
ASSEALGLRYEQY
>TRBV7-3|TRBJ2-3
ASSSRAAGPTDTQY
>TRBV6-2/TRBV6-3|TRBJ2-4
ASSGDRLNIQY
>TRBV9|TRBJ2-3
ASLGQGTDTQY
>TRBV14|TRBJ1-3
ASSQGLAGSGNTIY
>TRBV12-3/TRBV12-4|TRBJ1-1
ASRRTGGTEAF
>TRBV29-1|TRBJ2-7
SVKGAGTEQY
>TRBV9|TRBJ2-7
ASSVGGSEQY
>TRBV28|TRBJ2-1
ASSLGLAYGNF
>TRBV5-4|TRBJ2-1
ASSLGRDRRNDKQF
>TRBV3-1/TRBV3-2|TRBJ2-5
ASRQSGETQY
>TRBV19|TRBJ2-1
ASSVLAGSYNEQF
>TRBV19|TRBJ1-5
ASSIVGLSNQPQH
>TRBV6-5|TRBJ1-2
ASSDWGRGNYGYT